The T cell receptor beta chain under discussion was sequenced for a study of post-analysis software for immune sequencing data. Trimming removed 5 bases from V and 9 bases from J, with 20 bases in between. The CDR3 loop spans 15 amino acids. Study-level points and caveats: Controls had lower frequencies than patients of 4 or 5 TRBV segments, which included TRBV5-6, TRBV5-1 and TRBV20-1.

A word on this clonotype: The target antigen is unknown.

Libraries were made from TCR beta cDNA, and they carried unique molecular identifiers. MiXCR, run by TCRdb on the PCR reads, gives a single entry per CDR3 protein. The data show 550,000 to 700,000 distinct CDR3 sequences, 44% seen once. Sequenced sample: blood. This rearrangement joins TRBV12-3 or TRBV12-4 to TRBJ2-1, with D hard to call. The receptor's source is a girl aged 5 to 17 with multiple sclerosis. The DNA for the CDR3 is TGTGCCAGCAGTGACTTGAGGAGACGTCATAGTGAGCAGTTCTTC. It is translated as CASSDLRRRHSEQFF.